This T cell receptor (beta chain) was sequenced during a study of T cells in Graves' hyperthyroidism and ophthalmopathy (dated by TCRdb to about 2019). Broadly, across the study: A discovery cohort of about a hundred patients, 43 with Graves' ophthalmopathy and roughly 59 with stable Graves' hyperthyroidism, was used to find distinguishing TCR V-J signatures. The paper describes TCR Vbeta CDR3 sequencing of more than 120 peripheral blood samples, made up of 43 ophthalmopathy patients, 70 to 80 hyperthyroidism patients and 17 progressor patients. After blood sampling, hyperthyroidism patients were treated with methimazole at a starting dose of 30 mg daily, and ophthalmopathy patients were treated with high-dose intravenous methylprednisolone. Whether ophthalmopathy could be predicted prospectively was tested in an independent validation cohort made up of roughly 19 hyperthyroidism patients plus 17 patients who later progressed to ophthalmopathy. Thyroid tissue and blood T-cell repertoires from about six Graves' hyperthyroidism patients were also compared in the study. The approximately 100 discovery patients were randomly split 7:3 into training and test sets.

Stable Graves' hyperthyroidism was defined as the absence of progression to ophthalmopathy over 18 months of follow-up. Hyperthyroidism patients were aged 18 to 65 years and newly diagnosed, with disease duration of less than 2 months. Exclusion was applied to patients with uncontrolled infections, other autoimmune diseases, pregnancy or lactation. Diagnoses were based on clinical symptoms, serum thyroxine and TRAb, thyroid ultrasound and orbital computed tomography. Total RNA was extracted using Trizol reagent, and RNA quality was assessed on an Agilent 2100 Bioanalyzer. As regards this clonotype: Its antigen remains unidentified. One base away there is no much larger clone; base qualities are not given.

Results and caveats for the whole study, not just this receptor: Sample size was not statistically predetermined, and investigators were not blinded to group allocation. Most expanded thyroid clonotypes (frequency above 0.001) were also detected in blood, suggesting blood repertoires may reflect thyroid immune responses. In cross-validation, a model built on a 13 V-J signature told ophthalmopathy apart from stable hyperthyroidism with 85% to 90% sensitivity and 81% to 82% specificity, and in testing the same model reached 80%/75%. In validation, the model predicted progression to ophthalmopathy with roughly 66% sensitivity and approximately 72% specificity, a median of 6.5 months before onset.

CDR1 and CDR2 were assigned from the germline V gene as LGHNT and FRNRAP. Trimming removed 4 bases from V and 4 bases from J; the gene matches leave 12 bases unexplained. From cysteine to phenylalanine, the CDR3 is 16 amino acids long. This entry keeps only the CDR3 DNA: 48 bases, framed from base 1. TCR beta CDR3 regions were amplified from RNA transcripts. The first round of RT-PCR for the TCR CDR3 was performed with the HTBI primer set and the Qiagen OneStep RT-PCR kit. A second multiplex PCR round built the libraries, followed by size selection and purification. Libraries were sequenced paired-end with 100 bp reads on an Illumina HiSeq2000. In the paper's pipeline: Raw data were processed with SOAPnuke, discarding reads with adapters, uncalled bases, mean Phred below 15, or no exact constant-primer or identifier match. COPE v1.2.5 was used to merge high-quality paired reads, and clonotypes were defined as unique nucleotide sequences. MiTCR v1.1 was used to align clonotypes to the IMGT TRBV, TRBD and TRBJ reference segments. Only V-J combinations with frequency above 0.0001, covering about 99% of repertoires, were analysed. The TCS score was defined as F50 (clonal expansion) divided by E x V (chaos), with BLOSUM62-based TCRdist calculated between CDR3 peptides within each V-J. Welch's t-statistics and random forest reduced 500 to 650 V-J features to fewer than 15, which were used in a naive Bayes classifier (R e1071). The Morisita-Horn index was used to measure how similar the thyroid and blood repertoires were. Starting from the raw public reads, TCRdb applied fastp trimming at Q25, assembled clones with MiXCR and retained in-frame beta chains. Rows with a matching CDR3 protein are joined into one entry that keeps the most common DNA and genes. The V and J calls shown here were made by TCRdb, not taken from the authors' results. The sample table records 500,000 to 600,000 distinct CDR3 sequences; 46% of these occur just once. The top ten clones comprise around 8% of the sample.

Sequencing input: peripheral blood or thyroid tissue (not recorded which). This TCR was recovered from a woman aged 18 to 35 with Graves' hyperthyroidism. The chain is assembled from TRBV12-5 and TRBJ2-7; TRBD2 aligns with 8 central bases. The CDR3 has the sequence CASGSLESGSFYEQYF. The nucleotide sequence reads TGTGCTAGTGGTTCCTTGGAAAGCGGGAGCTTTTACGAGCAGTACTTC.